This T cell receptor (beta chain) appears in the sequencing data of a study of response to subunit inactivated influenza vaccine (dated by TCRdb to between 2017 and 2018). Some background on the complete study: The study used deep quantitative T cell receptor repertoire profiling to track responses to a trivalent subunit inactivated influenza vaccine.

What the authors observed across the whole study: According to the authors, only a limited number of new T cells may be recruited by each seasonal influenza vaccination.

Worth noting for this clonotype: Its binding antigen is unknown. The sample holds no much larger clone one base away, and base qualities are not on file.

Library preparation employed RT-PCR. For sequencing, an Illumina HiSeq 2500 was employed. The public reads were quality trimmed at Q25 with fastp and then assembled into clones with MiXCR by TCRdb, keeping productive beta chains. Each entry is one CDR3 protein sequence, shown with its most common DNA and genes. The sample records 550,000 to 600,000 distinct CDR3 sequences, about 11% of which are singletons. Together, the top ten hold more than 8.5% of the sample. The sample consisted of PBMCs from blood, taken on the day of vaccination. The clonotype was recovered from a man aged 45-65 years who received an inactivated influenza vaccine. Donor details come from another sample of the same person, matched by shared clones.

DNA sequence: TGCGCCAGCAGCCAAGTGTCGAGCGGATCCTACGAGCAGTACTTC. Its protein product is CASSQVSSGSYEQYF. The chain was built from TRBV4-1 and TRBJ2-7; possibly the D gene is TRBD2, per 5 matching bases. Including the terminal cysteine and phenylalanine, the CDR3 comprises 15 residues. Solely the CDR3 DNA is kept, with 45 bases framed from the first base. Trimming takes 1 base from V and 1 base from J, and the germline ends sit 11 bases apart. CDR1 and CDR2 were assigned from the germline V gene as MGHRA and YSYEKL.